Below, 2 T cell receptor beta chains from the same sample are listed, as sequenced in a study of T-cell reconstitution after alpha-beta-depleted transplantation in children. Unique molecular identifiers were built into the TCRbeta library. TCRdb re-derived calls from the PCR reads in MiXCR, one entry per CDR3 protein. Of roughly 180,000 distinct CDR3 sequences in the sample, 11% were seen once. The sample here was PBMCs, taken before TCRalphabeta/CD19-depleted stem cell transplant. These receptor sequences come from a boy between 2 and 10 years old with acute myeloid leukemia, due to receive a stem cell transplant.

The rearrangement links TRBV25-1 to TRBJ2-7; D might be TRBD2 (5 bases). The CDR3 runs 13 residues. V lost 0 bases to trimming and J lost 3 bases, with 6 bases between them. Germline V gene lookup returns CDR1 MGHDK and CDR2 SYGVNS. CDR3 amino acids: CASSEYTSYEQYF. The DNA of the CDR3 is TGTGCCAGCAGTGAATATACTAGCTACGAGCAGTACTTC.

This clonotype came up many times. The chain links TRBV5-4 to TRBJ1-1, with 9 bases identical to TRBD1. V was clipped by 0 bases and J by 10 bases; unmatched bases: 10. In germline, CDR1 is SGHNT, CDR2 YYREEE (reference sequence). The CDR3 totals 15 residues. The CDR3 here is CASSLALDRGVRAFF. The CDR3 bases are TGTGCCAGCAGCTTGGCACTGGACAGGGGTGTTCGAGCTTTCTTT.